One and the same sample provided the 30 T cell receptor beta chains below, sequenced in a study of T-cell reconstitution after alpha-beta-depleted transplantation in children. Using unique molecular identifiers, the investigators prepared the TCRbeta library. MiXCR, applied by TCRdb to the PCR reads, yields one record per CDR3 protein. The data show 500,000 to 600,000 distinct CDR3 sequences, about 31% seen once. The source was PBMCs from the stem cell graft donor, collected from the stem cell graft. These receptors originate from a human donor who donated a stem cell graft to a child with aplastic anemia.

This chain links TRBV12-3 or TRBV12-4 with TRBJ1-6; 8 bases fit TRBD1. V lost 2 bases and J lost 7; bases outside the gene matches: 7. This CDR3 contains 16 residues. The CDR3 coding sequence is TGTGCCAGCAGTTTACTCCTGGACAGGGACAATTCACCCCTCCACTTT. The encoded protein is CASSLLLDRDNSPLHF.

This clonotype was recorded a few times. This chain joins TRBV7-2 and TRBJ2-7; D remains ambiguous. CDR1 is SGHTA, CDR2 FQGNSA, per germline. V gave up 3 bases and J gave up 1 base, with 13 bases separating them. CDR3 length: 15 amino acids. The CDR3 loop reads CASSFDRVGSYEQYV. DNA for the CDR3: TGTGCCAGCAGCTTCGATAGAGTAGGATCCTACGAGCAGTACGTC.

The chain employs TRBV12-3 or TRBV12-4 and TRBJ2-1; 9 bases map to TRBD2. CDR3 length: 20 amino acids. Trimming took 4 bases from V and 9 from J; bases not matched to a gene: 25. As DNA, the CDR3 is TGTGCCAGCAGTTCACCTCTAGCGGGAAGACCGGGCCTCACCCGTTGTGAGCAGTTCTTC. Amino acid sequence: CASSSPLAGRPGLTRCEQFF.

The DNA of the CDR3 is TGTGCCAGCAGTTACCCCAACAGGGGCTCCTACAATGAGCAGTTCTTC. This translates into CASSYPNRGSYNEQFF. V gene TRBV6-2 or TRBV6-3 combines with J gene TRBJ2-1, with 7 bases that match TRBD1. J lost 0 bases, V lost 2 bases, and 4 bases had no gene match. Germline V gene data show CDR1 as MNHEY and CDR2 as SVGEGT. The CDR3 loop spans 16 amino acids.

This clonotype has just one count. This chain joins TRBV12-3 or TRBV12-4 and TRBJ1-5; D ambiguous. The CDR3 extends over 13 amino acids. The V end was cut by 7 bases, the J end by 2 bases, with 9 bases between. The CDR3 region is CASTLARNQPQHF. CDR3 sequence (DNA): TGTGCCAGCACCCTAGCACGCAATCAGCCCCAGCATTTT.

This clonotype has more than one count but fewer than ten. The V call is TRBV10-3, the J call TRBJ1-2; D may be TRBD1 (5 bases). V lost 6 bases to trimming and J lost 4 bases, with 12 bases between them. Germline V gene lookup returns CDR1 ENHRY and CDR2 SYGVKD. The CDR3 is 13 amino acids. The CDR3 loop is CAIRTNGGYGYTF. In DNA form, the CDR3 reads TGTGCCATCAGGACAAACGGGGGCTATGGCTACACCTTC.

This chain links TRBV6-1 with TRBJ2-7, with D unclear. The germline V gene encodes CDR1 MNHNS and CDR2 SASEGT. The CDR3 has 13 residues. V lost 3 bases and J 2 bases, leaving 8 bases between the germline ends. The CDR3 region is CASSEHKAYEQYF. Here the CDR3 DNA reads TGTGCCAGCAGTGAGCACAAAGCCTACGAGCAGTACTTC.

The chain carries TRBV30 and TRBJ2-1; 9 bases are a match to TRBD1. The CDR3 has 17 residues. Germline-derived CDR1 and CDR2 are GTSNPN and SVGIG (reference sequence). With 0 bases clipped from V and 8 bases from J, the junction kept 14 bases outside the gene matches. The CDR3 DNA follows: TGTGCCTGGAGTGTAGGGCTCAGGACAGGGGTTTTCGATGAGCAGTTCTTC. This codes for CAWSVGLRTGVFDEQFF. The complete variable domain, with remaining parts taken from reference TRBV30 and TRBJ2-1, reads SQTIHQWPATLVQPVGSPLSLECTVEGTSNPNLYWYRQAAGRGLQLLFYSVGIGQISSEVPQNLSASRPQDRQFILSSKKLLLSDSGFYLCAWSVGLRTGVFDEQFFGPGTRLTVL.

V usage is TRBV13 and J usage is TRBJ2-7, with 11 bases matching TRBD2. Looked up from germline, CDR1 is PRHDT and CDR2 is FYEKMQ (reference sequence). V dropped 5 bases and J dropped 3; count of bases not matched to a gene: 3. The CDR3 is 14 amino acids. DNA of the CDR3: TGTGCCAGCAGCCCACTAGCGGGAGACTACGAGCAGTACTTC. Encoded protein: CASSPLAGDYEQYF.

The CDR3, as DNA: TGTGCCAGCAGTAGAGCGGGAGCCTACAATGAGCAGTTCTTC. It specifies CASSRAGAYNEQFF. The gene calls are TRBV6-2 or TRBV6-3 and TRBJ2-1, with 8 bases that match TRBD2. CDR1 and CDR2 from the germline V gene are MNHEY and SVGEGT. V lost 5 bases and J lost 2; bases outside the gene matches: 2. This CDR3 contains 14 residues.

The rearrangement joins TRBV29-1 to TRBJ1-1, with 7 bases that match TRBD1. The junction had 9 bases not matched to a gene; V was cut back by 4 bases and J by 4 bases. Germline CDR1 reads SQVTM; CDR2 reads ANQGSEA. CDR3 length: 14 amino acids. DNA for the CDR3: TGCAGCGTTGGCCTCCGTACAGGGGCCACTGAAGCTTTCTTT. Its protein is CSVGLRTGATEAFF. Based on the CDR3 plus reference TRBV29-1 and TRBJ1-1, the full variable domain is SAVISQKPSRDICQRGTSLTIQCQVDSQVTMMFWYRQQPGQSLTLIATANQGSEATYESGFVIDKFPISRPNLTFSTLTVSNMSPEDSSIYLCSVGLRTGATEAFFGQGTRLTVV.

Written as DNA, the CDR3 is TGTGCCAGCAGCCCCCAGGGGATCGAAAAACTGTTTTTT. Amino acid sequence: CASSPQGIEKLFF. The chain links TRBV7-9 to TRBJ1-4; perhaps TRBD1 as D (6 bases). The CDR3 spans 13 residues. Germline loops: CDR1 SEHNR, CDR2 FQNEAQ (reference sequence). V dropped 5 bases and J dropped 8 bases, with 12 bases sitting between them. The variable domain in full, completed from reference TRBV7-9 and TRBJ1-4, reads DTGVSQNPRHKITKRGQNVTFRCDPISEHNRLYWYRQTLGQGPEFLTYFQNEAQLEKSRLLSDRFSAERPKGSFSTLEIQRTEQGDSAMYLCASSPQGIEKLFFGSGTQLSVL.

The chain employs TRBV12-3 or TRBV12-4 and TRBJ1-1; 9 bases match TRBD1. The CDR3 spans 13 residues. V was pared by 6 bases and J by 8 bases, with 7 bases of the junction left unmatched. The CDR3, as DNA: TGTGCCAGCAGGCCAGGGACAGGGCGCGAAGCTTTCTTT. Translation gives CASRPGTGREAFF.

CDR3 amino acids: CAISESGRGLSQPQHF. In nucleotides, the CDR3 is TGTGCCATCAGTGAGTCAGGAAGGGGGCTCAGCCAGCCCCAGCATTTT. The chain uses TRBV10-3 and TRBJ1-5; 7 bases are a match to TRBD1. After removal of 0 bases from V and 7 bases from J, the junction contained 9 bases not matched to a gene. The V gene's germline CDR1 is ENHRY and CDR2 SYGVKD. The CDR3 extends over 16 amino acids.

This clonotype came up a few times. The chain uses TRBV12-3 or TRBV12-4 and TRBJ2-2, with D possibly being TRBD1 (5 bases). This CDR3 comprises 14 residues. Trimming stripped 2 bases from V and 6 bases from J, with 10 bases between. This CDR3 is CASSLQQGSGELFF. For the CDR3, the DNA is TGTGCCAGCAGTTTACAGCAGGGATCCGGGGAGCTGTTTTTT.

This clonotype showed up many times. The chain links TRBV29-1 to TRBJ1-2; D call uncertain. The germline V gene has CDR1 SQVTM and CDR2 ANQGSEA. V was shortened by 0 bases and J by 4 bases, with 21 bases between the two germline ends. The CDR3 spans 17 residues. The CDR3, as DNA: TGCAGCGTTGAAGAGTGGTCGCCGGCAGGTCGTGGCTATGGCTACACCTTC. This sequence encodes CSVEEWSPAGRGYGYTF.

The chain recombines TRBV20-1 with TRBJ1-1; a weak D match, TRBD1 (5 bases). V dropped 0 bases and J dropped 4 bases, with 12 bases sitting between them. This CDR3 contains 14 residues. The germline CDR1 and CDR2 sequences are DFQATT and SNEGSKA (reference sequence). CDR3 coding DNA: TGCAGTGCTAGAGATAATCCGGGACCCACTGAAGCTTTCTTT. Protein sequence: CSARDNPGPTEAFF.

There are many counts of this clonotype. The gene calls are TRBV18 and TRBJ2-3; D gene ambiguous. This CDR3 spans 14 amino acids. Germline V gene lookup returns CDR1 KGHSH and CDR2 LQKENI. V was clipped by 3 bases and J by 2 bases, with 9 bases between them. The CDR3 bases are TGTGCCAGCTCACCGGTCGGCCCCACAGATACGCAGTATTTT. This sequence encodes CASSPVGPTDTQYF. The full variable domain, rest sourced from reference TRBV18 and TRBJ2-3, is NAGVMQNPRHLVRRRGQEARLRCSPMKGHSHVYWYRQLPEEGLKFMVYLQKENIIDESGMPKERFSAEFPKEGPSILRIQQVVRGDSAAYFCASSPVGPTDTQYFGPGTRLTVL.

This clonotype turned up a few times. CDR3 residues: CASSYLTGTYGYTF. The CDR3 region has the DNA TGTGCCAGCAGTTACCTGACAGGGACCTATGGCTACACCTTC. The chain joins TRBV6-5 to TRBJ1-2; the match to TRBD1 covers 7 bases. The CDR3 contains 14 residues. V shed 2 bases, J shed 4 bases, and the junction held 4 bases outside the gene matches. Germline CDR1 and CDR2: MNHEY and SVGAGI.

This clonotype appeared a few times. The rearrangement links TRBV29-1 to TRBJ1-1; 9 bases are a match to TRBD1. CDR1 is SQVTM and CDR2 is ANQGSEA in the germline V gene. V lost 7 bases to trimming and J lost 10 bases; unmatched junction nucleotides: 19. The CDR3 covers 15 residues. The CDR3 here is CSARTGTGNPLGAFF. CDR3 bases: TGCAGCGCCCGAACGGGGACAGGGAATCCCCTGGGAGCTTTCTTT.

This clonotype occurred a few times. The chain has TRBV4-2 and TRBJ1-5; D gene uncertain. Germline CDR1 is LGHNA and CDR2 is YNFKEQ. Trimming stripped 0 bases from V and 3 bases from J, with 9 bases between. This CDR3 comprises 15 residues. The CDR3 spells CASSQDPGYNQPQHF. CDR3 coding DNA: TGTGCCAGCAGCCAAGATCCGGGGTACAATCAGCCCCAGCATTTT.

The table lists this clonotype with a few counts. This rearrangement joins TRBV7-9 to TRBJ2-3; the D is unclear. The length of the CDR3 is 16 residues. The V gene lost 5 bases and the J gene lost 1 base, with 16 bases spanning the gap. Looked up from germline, CDR1 is SEHNR and CDR2 is FQNEAQ (reference sequence). The CDR3 DNA is TGTGCCAGCAGCCTAACCCGACGGCAGGGCACAGATACGCAGTATTTT. Translation: CASSLTRRQGTDTQYF.

This clonotype has only a few counts. This sequence joins TRBV5-1 and TRBJ2-1; D may be TRBD1 or TRBD2 (5 bases each). This CDR3 contains 17 residues. Germline V CDR1 and CDR2: SGHRS, YFSETQ. Deletions cut 4 bases from V and 0 bases from J, with 17 bases between. The CDR3 nucleotides are TGCGCCAGCAGCCCGGGACCGGCGACTACCTCCTACAATGAGCAGTTCTTC. Translating it yields CASSPGPATTSYNEQFF.

In this sample, this clonotype turned up a few times. This chain links TRBV12-3 or TRBV12-4 with TRBJ1-3; unclear D gene. V gave up 7 bases and J gave up 0 bases, with 10 bases separating them. This CDR3 region has 14 residues. CDR3 in amino acids: CASNDGRSGNTIYF. Written as DNA, the CDR3 is TGTGCCAGCAACGACGGTCGCTCTGGAAACACCATATATTTT.

This chain connects TRBV7-9 to TRBJ2-3; unclear D gene. This CDR3 comprises 13 residues. The germline gives CDR1 SEHNR, CDR2 FQNEAQ (reference sequence). With 6 bases removed from V and 4 bases from J, the gap between germline ends came to 11 bases. The CDR3 reads CASSQAGADTQYF. CDR3 in DNA: TGTGCCAGCAGTCAAGCTGGTGCAGATACGCAGTATTTT.

V gene TRBV25-1 combines with J gene TRBJ2-2; 9 nucleotides match TRBD2. The V and J ends lost 1 base and 6 bases, in that order; junction bases with no gene match: 3. Germline lookup yields CDR1 MGHDK and CDR2 SYGVNS. The CDR3 spans 15 residues. The CDR3 coding sequence is TGTGCCAGCAGTGAATTAGCGGGAGTTTCCGGGGAGCTGTTTTTT. Protein sequence: CASSELAGVSGELFF.

This clonotype showed up just a few times. The chain carries TRBV7-8 and TRBJ2-7; no definite D call. CDR1 and CDR2 from the germline V gene are SGHVS and FQNEAQ. The CDR3 is 12 amino acids. V gave up 5 bases and J gave up 4 bases, with 9 bases separating them. CDR3 amino acids: CASSHTHYEQYV. For the CDR3, the DNA is TGTGCCAGCAGCCACACACATTACGAGCAGTACGTC.

CDR3 DNA sequence: TGTGCCAGCAGTTTGGGTGATTGGGACACTGAAGCTTTCTTT. Protein: CASSLGDWDTEAFF. V gene TRBV27 combines with J gene TRBJ1-1, with unresolved D. From germline, CDR1 is MNHEY and CDR2 SMNVEV (reference sequence). V gave up 3 bases and J gave up 3 bases, with 11 bases separating them. The CDR3 is 14 residues long.

This clonotype has just a few counts. The rearrangement joins TRBV4-3 to TRBJ1-2; D is perhaps TRBD1 (5 bases). This CDR3 comprises 16 residues. Trimming took 0 bases from V and 6 from J, leaving 17 bases between them. Per germline, CDR1 LGHNA and CDR2 YSLEER. The CDR3 nucleotides read TGCGCCAGCAGCCAAGATAGGTGGGGGGAGCGGAATGGCTACACCTTC. Translated, it gives CASSQDRWGERNGYTF.

This clonotype was seen repeatedly, ten times or more. The V call is TRBV15, the J call TRBJ2-1; tentatively, D is TRBD1 (5 bases). CDR1 and CDR2 from the germline V gene are LNHNV and YYDKDF (reference sequence). There are 13 residues in the CDR3. The DNA of the CDR3 is TGTGCTATCGCCTCCAGGGCCTACAATGAGCAGTTCTTC. It specifies CAIASRAYNEQFF.